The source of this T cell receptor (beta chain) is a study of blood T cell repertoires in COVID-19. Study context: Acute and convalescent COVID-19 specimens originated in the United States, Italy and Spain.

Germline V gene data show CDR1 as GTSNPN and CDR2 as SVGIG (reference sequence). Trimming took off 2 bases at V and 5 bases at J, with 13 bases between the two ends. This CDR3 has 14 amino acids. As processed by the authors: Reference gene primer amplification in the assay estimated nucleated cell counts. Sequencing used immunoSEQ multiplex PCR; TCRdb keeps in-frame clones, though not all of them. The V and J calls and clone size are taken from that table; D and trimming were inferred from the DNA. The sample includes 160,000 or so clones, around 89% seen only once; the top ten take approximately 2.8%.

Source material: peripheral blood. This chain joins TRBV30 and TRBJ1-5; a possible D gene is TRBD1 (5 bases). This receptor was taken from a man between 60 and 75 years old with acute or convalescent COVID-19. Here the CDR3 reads CAWSNDRIYQPQHF. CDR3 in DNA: TGTGCCTGGAGTAACGACAGAATCTATCAGCCCCAGCATTTT.